This TCR beta chain derives from a study of T cells after posttransplantation cyclophosphamide. Study-wide results and caveats: Tissue-infiltrating T cells from skin or gut overlapped little with blood T cells. After PTCy, TRB diversity resembled that of CNI/methotrexate controls. Later post-transplant blood repertoires were often dominated by donor CD8+ memory clones.

V was pared by 3 bases and J by 4 bases, with 14 bases between. The germline V gene has CDR1 SGHRS and CDR2 YFSETQ. The CDR3 is 15 residues long. Data came from immunoSEQ multiplex PCR; TCRdb stores just in-frame clones and leaves some out. Observed in the sample are approximately 35,000 clones, none of them singletons. This clone was recorded many times. Its antigen is unknown. The sample comprised PBMCs. The rearrangement joins TRBV5-1 to TRBJ2-1; possible D gene TRBD1, 6 bases. The receptor was derived from a girl aged 10-17 years in good health, CMV-negative, and a related stem cell transplant donor. The CDR3 DNA follows: TGCGCCAGCAGCTCCCGAAACAGGGATTACAATGAGCAGTTCTTC. Residues: CASSSRNRDYNEQFF.